The 30 T cell receptor beta chains given below trace back to one sample, sequenced in a study of CD8+ T cells in alopecia areata. Cell sorting was performed on pooled cutaneous lymph node cells with CD4, CD8alpha, NKG2D, NKG2ACE and other markers. cDNA reverse transcribed from extracted RNA served as the sequencing template. TCRdb's table, derived via immunoSEQ multiplex PCR, lists solely in-frame clones and lacks some. This sample has over 250,000 clones, each found more than once. The sample consisted of CD4+ T cells sorted from a lymph node. These receptors were collected from a C3H/HeJ mouse with alopecia areata. The strain's MHC: H2-k.

Notes on this clone: Gene names and germline refer to mouse. The CDR3 end is not reached by the read, which stops 4 residues before it; the germline J gene fills it in. The chain links TRBV14 to TRBJ2-3; the match to TRBD2 covers 10 bases. Germline CDR1 reads SGHDT; CDR2 reads FRDEAV. This CDR3 contains 16 residues. With V trimmed by 0 bases and J by 2 bases, 3 bases remained unmatched. Partial CDR3 DNA: TGTGCCAGCAGTTTCTGGCTGGGGGGGCTTGCAGAA. Its translation: CASSFWLGGLAE. In full, the CDR3 is CASSFWLGGLAETLYF.

This clone was detected only a few times. Germline and genes: mouse. The DNA ends 4 residues before the CDR3 does, and the rest of the CDR3 is filled in from the germline J gene. The V gene is TRBV13-1, the J gene TRBJ2-1, with 8 bases identical to TRBD2. Germline V gene data show CDR1 as NSHNY and CDR2 as SYGAGN. Trimming took 0 bases from V and 5 from J; bases not matched to a gene: 4. The CDR3 is 15 amino acids. CDR3 protein: CASSDEWGGHAEQFF. CDR3 DNA, as far as it was read: TGTGCCAGCAGTGATGAATGGGGGGGACATGCT.

This clone was observed a few times. Gene names are the mouse ones. Read sequence stops 4 residues before the CDR3 end, and the germline J gene provides the missing end. The sample carries other DNA sequences with the same CDR3. This chain links TRBV13-1 with TRBJ2-2; D is uncertain. Trimming cost V 0 bases and J 1 base, with 7 bases left between them. Looked up from germline, CDR1 is NSHNY and CDR2 is SYGAGN. The CDR3 is made up of 15 amino acids. The CDR3 loop is CASSDAPGNTGQLYF. The sequenced part of the CDR3 DNA is TGTGCCAGCAGTGATGCTCCTGGAAACACCGGG.

This clone was picked up a small number of times. Genes here carry mouse names. The read ends 4 residues shy of where the CDR3 ends; the end is completed using the germline J gene. Other nucleotide sequences in the sample specify the same CDR3. The gene calls are TRBV19 and TRBJ2-5; TRBD1 matches 7 bases. The V gene's germline CDR1 is FNHDT and CDR2 SITEND (reference sequence). V was clipped by 4 bases and J by 3 bases; unmatched bases: 2. This CDR3 is built from 13 residues. Partial CDR3 DNA: TGTGCCAGCAGTCGACAGGGACAAGAC. It translates to CASSRQGQD. The entire CDR3 is CASSRQGQDTQYF.

There are a few counts of this clone. The listed genes are named as in mouse. The same CDR3 is also encoded by other DNA sequences in this sample. Incomplete CDR3 DNA: TGTGCCAGCAGCTCGACAGGGGACTCC. It codes for CASSSTGDS. The entire CDR3 protein is CASSSTGDSDYTF. The chain couples TRBV4 to TRBJ1-2, with TRBD1 identical over 8 bases. The CDR3 end falls 4 residues outside the read, so it is completed with the germline J gene. Germline values: CDR1 LGHDT, CDR2 YNNKQL (reference sequence). The CDR3 loop spans 13 amino acids. V dropped 4 bases and J dropped 3; count of bases not matched to a gene: 1.

The table lists this clone with a few counts. Each gene name is a mouse one. The read ends 4 residues shy of where the CDR3 ends; the end is completed using the germline J gene. The V gene is TRBV13-1, the J gene TRBJ2-3; the match to TRBD2 covers 10 bases. V lost 4 bases and J lost 3; bases outside the gene matches: 5. From germline, CDR1 is NSHNY and CDR2 SYGAGN. This CDR3 region has 15 residues. This chain's CDR3 is CASSNSGLGAETLYF. Incomplete CDR3 DNA: TGTGCCAGCAGTAATTCGGGACTGGGGGCAGAA.

On this clone itself: The gene symbols are mouse symbols. Read sequence stops 4 residues before the CDR3 end, and the germline J gene provides the missing end. The chain has TRBV13-1 and TRBJ2-4; TRBD2 aligns across 7 bases. The CDR3 loop spans 15 amino acids. Trimming cost V 3 bases and J 0 bases; bases outside gene matches: 4. CDR1 is NSHNY and CDR2 is SYGAGN in the germline V gene. The sequenced part of the CDR3 DNA is TGTGCCAGCAGTGCCCGACTGGGAAGTCAAAAC. It translates to CASSARLGSQN. The CDR3 as a whole reads CASSARLGSQNTLYF.

This clone has a count of ten or more. Genes and germline are mouse. The read terminates 4 residues ahead of where the CDR3 ends, so the germline J gene completes it. This rearrangement joins TRBV13-1 to TRBJ1-2; a possible D gene is TRBD1 (6 bases). Germline values: CDR1 NSHNY, CDR2 SYGAGN. This CDR3 comprises 16 residues. Trimming shortened V by 1 base and J by 0 bases, and 13 bases separated the two germline ends. The CDR3 protein is CASSDFSGTTNSDYTF. CDR3 bases read: TGTGCCAGCAGTGATTTCTCCGGGACAACAAACTCC.

This clone was recorded a few times. Gene names are the mouse ones. Coverage ceases 3 residues before the CDR3 finishes, and the germline J gene fills in the end. This rearrangement joins TRBV29 to TRBJ1-3; TRBD1 matches 12 bases. In germline, CDR1 is MSHET, CDR2 SYDVDS. The CDR3 length is 15 residues. Partial CDR3 DNA: TGTGCTAGCAGTTTATCGGGGACAGGGGGCTGGACG. It specifies CASSLSGTGGWT. In full, the CDR3 reads CASSLSGTGGWTLYF.

Concerning this clone: Genes here carry mouse names. The CDR3 protein is CASSDRDKNYEQYF. The DNA read from the CDR3 is TGTGCCAGCAGTGACCGGGACAAAAACTAT. The chain employs TRBV13-1 and TRBJ2-7; tentatively, D is TRBD1 (6 bases). The read stops 4 residues short of the end of the CDR3; the missing end is completed from the germline J gene. CDR3 length: 14 residues. Trimming removed 2 bases from V and 3 bases from J, with 12 bases in between. Germline V gene lookup returns CDR1 NSHNY and CDR2 SYGAGN.

Comment on this clone: Germline and genes here are mouse. The read terminates 4 residues before the CDR3 end, so the remaining end is supplied by the germline J gene. The V and J genes are TRBV19 and TRBJ2-1; TRBD1 matches at 7 bases. This CDR3 region has 13 residues. Germline loops: CDR1 FNHDT, CDR2 SITEND (reference sequence). The ends lost 9 bases at V and 0 bases at J; junction bases unmatched: 3. CDR3 residues: CAIRDSNYAEQFF. The sequenced CDR3 bases are TGTGCCATCCGGGACAGTAACTATGCT.

Points on this clone: Gene names refer to mouse genes. The sequence runs out 4 residues before the end of the CDR3; the remainder is reconstructed from the germline J gene. The V call is TRBV1, the J call TRBJ2-5; 9 positions match TRBD1. Germline V CDR1 and CDR2: NSQYPW, LRSPGD (reference sequence). The CDR3 runs to 16 residues. The part of the CDR3 DNA that was read is TGCACCTGCAGTGCAGATCGGGGGACAGGGAGGGAC. Residues: CTCSADRGTGRD. The CDR3, in full, reads CTCSADRGTGRDTQYF. Based on the CDR3 plus reference TRBV1 and TRBJ2-5, the full variable domain is VTLLEQNPRWRLVPRGQAVNLRCILKNSQYPWMSWYQQDLQKQLQWLFTLRSPGDKEVKSLPGADYLATRVTDTELRLQVANMSQGRTLYCTCSADRGTGRDTQYFGPGTRLLVL.

The table lists this clone with a few counts. Germline and genes: mouse. The read finishes 4 residues shy of the CDR3 end, and the germline J gene is used to complete it. This chain joins TRBV19 and TRBJ2-5; D perhaps matches TRBD2 (6 bases). Trimming shortened V by 6 bases and J by 0 bases, and 14 bases separated the two germline ends. Germline V lookup: CDR1 FNHDT, CDR2 SITEND (reference sequence). CDR3 length equals 15 residues. The CDR3 protein is CASTPTGFNQDTQYF. Incomplete CDR3 DNA: TGTGCCAGCACCCCTACTGGGTTTAACCAAGAC.

In its sample, this clone was seen a few times. Mouse names are used for the genes. The CDR3 end falls 3 residues outside the read, so it is completed with the germline J gene. The chain employs TRBV13-3 and TRBJ1-6, with a tentative D call TRBD1 (5 bases). TRBJ1-6 is treated as an ORF (open reading frame) with a function not yet certain. In germline, CDR1 is NNHDY, CDR2 SYVADS. This CDR3 region has 13 residues. V gave up 2 bases and J gave up 6 bases, with 6 bases separating them. The sequenced part of the CDR3 DNA is TGTGCCAGCAGTGAAGGGGTTAATTCGCCC. This encodes CASSEGVNSP. The full CDR3 sequence reads CASSEGVNSPLYF.

In its sample, this clone was seen a few times. Gene names are mouse gene names. The missing CDR3 end, 4 residues past where the read stops, is filled in from the germline J gene. The sample contains more than one DNA sequence encoding this CDR3. The genes are TRBV19 and TRBJ2-3, with 7 bases that match TRBD1. Germline V gene lookup returns CDR1 FNHDT and CDR2 SITEND (reference sequence). Unmatched junction bases numbered 8, after V lost 7 bases and J lost 3 bases. The CDR3 is 14 amino acids. The CDR3 DNA, read in part, is TGTGCCAGCTCAAGACAGGGTGGGGCAGAA. Amino acids: CASSRQGGAE. The complete CDR3 protein is CASSRQGGAETLYF.

Concerning this clone: Mouse gene names apply. With the read ending 4 residues before the CDR3 end, the germline J gene is used to fill in that end. The chain is built from TRBV13-1 and TRBJ2-3; 9 nucleotides agree with TRBD2. Per the germline V gene, CDR1 is NSHNY and CDR2 is SYGAGN. This CDR3 has 16 residues. The V segment lost 0 bases and the J segment 1 base; nucleotides outside the gene matches: 3. The CDR3 spells CASSDANWGGAETLYF. The CDR3 bases that were read are TGTGCCAGCAGTGATGCAAACTGGGGGGGTGCAGAA.

This clone was recorded a few times. Gene names follow the mouse nomenclature. The read ends 3 residues shy of where the CDR3 ends; the end is completed using the germline J gene. The rearrangement links TRBV19 to TRBJ1-6; 7 bases line up with TRBD1. Being an ORF, TRBJ1-6 has a function that is uncertain. The CDR3 loop spans 16 amino acids. V was pared by 1 base and J by 0 bases, with 1 base of the junction left unmatched. Germline V gene data show CDR1 as FNHDT and CDR2 as SITEND (reference sequence). The CDR3 bases that were read are TGTGCCAGCAGTATACAGGGGGTTTCCTATAATTCGCCC. Its translation: CASSIQGVSYNSP. The complete CDR3 protein is CASSIQGVSYNSPLYF.

Only a few counts were recorded for this clone. The genes are named according to mouse. Sequencing ends 4 residues short of the CDR3 end; the germline J gene provides the rest. This sequence joins TRBV19 and TRBJ2-3; 7 bases are shared with TRBD2. CDR1 is FNHDT and CDR2 is SITEND in the germline V gene (reference sequence). The CDR3 covers 13 residues. V dropped 5 bases and J dropped 3; count of bases not matched to a gene: 3. CDR3 protein: CASSSLGAETLYF. The covered CDR3 bases are TGTGCCAGCAGCTCACTGGGGGCAGAA.

Comments on this clone: Here the gene names and germline are mouse. The read gets to within 4 residues of the CDR3 end, and the germline J gene fills in the rest. The rearrangement uses TRBV5 and TRBJ1-2; TRBD1 matches at 11 bases. Trimming removed 1 base from V and 3 bases from J; junction bases left unmatched: 4. CDR1 is LGHNA, CDR2 YNLKQL, per germline (reference sequence). The CDR3 is 16 amino acids. CDR3 bases read: TGTGCCAGCAGCCAAGGGACAGGGGGCTCGGACTCC. Translating gives CASSQGTGGSDS. The CDR3 in its entirety is CASSQGTGGSDSDYTF.

Points on this clone: The germline and genes are mouse ones. The read comes to an end 4 residues before the CDR3 does, leaving the germline J gene to fill in the end. The genes are TRBV13-3 and TRBJ2-5; 11 bases are a match to TRBD2. The length of the CDR3 is 14 residues. Germline CDR1 NNHDY, CDR2 SYVADS. This CDR3 is CASSRDWGKDTQYF. CDR3 bases read: TGTGCCAGCAGTCGGGACTGGGGGAAAGAC. The variable domain in full, completed from reference TRBV13-3 and TRBJ2-5, reads EAAVTQSPRSKVAVTGGKVTLSCHQTNNHDYMYWYRQDTGHGLRLIHYSYVADSTEKGDIPDGYKASRPSQENFSLILELASLSQTAVYFCASSRDWGKDTQYFGPGTRLLVL.

This clone was seen a handful of times. Here the gene names and germline are mouse. The read terminates 4 residues before the CDR3 end, so the remaining end is supplied by the germline J gene. The same CDR3 also results from other DNA sequences found in this sample. The V gene is TRBV1, the J gene TRBJ2-5; 12 bases line up with TRBD2. V was pared by 3 bases and J by 2 bases, with 3 bases of the junction left unmatched. The V gene's germline CDR1 is NSQYPW and CDR2 LRSPGD (reference sequence). The CDR3 loop spans 16 amino acids. CDR3 DNA (partial): TGCACCTGCAGTGCCGGGACTGGGGGGTCCCAAGAC. It specifies CTCSAGTGGSQD. The whole CDR3 sequence is CTCSAGTGGSQDTQYF.

This clone was detected ten times or more. The gene names here belong to mouse. The CDR3 is cut off 4 residues early in the read; its end comes from the germline J gene. The same CDR3 can be traced to other DNA sequences in this sample. The chain couples TRBV13-1 to TRBJ1-2, with TRBD1 matching over 9 bases. The CDR3 totals 14 residues. From germline, CDR1 is NSHNY and CDR2 SYGAGN. J gave up 4 bases and V 5 bases, and 6 bases lay outside the gene matches. The CDR3 reads CASSPGQGGSDYTF. Incomplete CDR3 DNA: TGTGCCAGCAGCCCGGGACAGGGAGGCTCC.

This clone occurred a few times. Genes and germline are mouse. Other DNA sequences of this sample code for an identical CDR3. The CDR3 protein is CASRLGNTGQLYF. The sequenced CDR3 bases are TGTGCCAGCAGATTGGGAAACACCGGG. The chain employs TRBV13-3 and TRBJ2-2; D not certain. The observed sequence ends 4 residues before the CDR3 terminus, with the missing tail filled in from the germline J gene. The germline V gene has CDR1 NNHDY and CDR2 SYVADS. This CDR3 has 13 residues. Trimming cost V 5 bases and J 1 base, with 6 bases left between them. Full variable domain (missing parts from reference TRBV13-3 and TRBJ2-2): EAAVTQSPRSKVAVTGGKVTLSCHQTNNHDYMYWYRQDTGHGLRLIHYSYVADSTEKGDIPDGYKASRPSQENFSLILELASLSQTAVYFCASRLGNTGQLYFGEGSKLTVL.

Turning to this clone: Mouse germline and gene names are used. With the read ending 4 residues before the CDR3 end, the germline J gene is used to fill in that end. The chain carries TRBV5 and TRBJ2-4, with D hard to call. CDR1 and CDR2 from the germline V gene are LGHNA and YNLKQL (reference sequence). CDR3 length: 13 residues. The V end lost 4 bases, the J end lost 0 bases, and 5 bases lay between the germline ends. The CDR3: CASSRTSQNTLYF. The part of the CDR3 DNA that was read is TGTGCCAGCAGCCGAACTAGTCAAAAC.

A remark on this clone: Germline and genes: mouse. The read comes to an end 4 residues before the CDR3 does, leaving the germline J gene to fill in the end. V is TRBV13-1 and J is TRBJ2-3; TRBD2 aligns across 9 bases. The CDR3 runs to 15 residues. Germline CDR1 reads NSHNY; CDR2 reads SYGAGN. V lost 5 bases, J lost 0 bases, and 4 bases stayed unmatched. The CDR3 sequence is CASSLGGASAETLYF. Incomplete CDR3 DNA: TGTGCCAGCAGCCTTGGGGGGGCTAGTGCAGAA.

This clone was detected a few times. These gene names are mouse names. The read terminates 4 residues before the CDR3 end, so the remaining end is supplied by the germline J gene. The same CDR3 can be traced to other DNA sequences in this sample. The J gene is TRBJ2-2, the V gene TRBV5, with TRBD2 matching 8 bases. The CDR3 totals 16 residues. From germline, CDR1 is LGHNA and CDR2 YNLKQL (reference sequence). V was pared by 4 bases and J by 2 bases, with 6 bases of the junction left unmatched. CDR3 DNA, as far as it was read: TGTGCCAGCAGCCCCCCTGGGGGGAGGAACACCGGG. Residues: CASSPPGGRNTG. The full CDR3 sequence reads CASSPPGGRNTGQLYF.

In regard to this clone: Gene names denote mouse genes. The read finishes 4 residues shy of the CDR3 end, and the germline J gene is used to complete it. V and J are TRBV5 and TRBJ2-1, with 10 bases aligning to TRBD1. The CDR3 contains 17 residues. CDR1 is LGHNA and CDR2 is YNLKQL in the germline V gene (reference sequence). V gave up 1 base and J gave up 3 bases; unmatched junction bases: 6. The CDR3 spells CASSQGTGGKGYAEQFF. Partial CDR3 DNA: TGTGCCAGCAGCCAAGGGACAGGGGGAAAGGGCTATGCT.

This clone has more than one count but fewer than ten. Genes and germline come from the mouse. Read data end 4 residues before the CDR3 end; the end is taken from the germline J gene. Other DNA sequences in the same sample also yield this CDR3. V is TRBV13-2 and J is TRBJ2-7, with 10 positions matching TRBD1. After removal of 5 bases from V and 3 bases from J, the junction contained 2 bases not matched to a gene. The CDR3 loop spans 13 amino acids. Germline values: CDR1 NNHNN, CDR2 SYGAGS (reference sequence). Here the CDR3 reads CASGGTGVYEQYF. The CDR3 DNA, read in part, is TGTGCCAGCGGGGGGACAGGGGTCTAT.

With regard to this clone: A read error is possible here, since a much larger clone lies one base away. Gene names are the mouse ones. The CDR3 end falls 3 residues outside the read, so it is completed with the germline J gene. Other DNA variants within this sample encode the same CDR3. The chain is built from TRBV1 and TRBJ1-6; 10 positions agree with TRBD1. TRBJ1-6 is sorted into the ORF group, with uncertain function. With V trimmed by 3 bases and J by 4 bases, 3 bases remained unmatched. CDR3 length: 16 amino acids. Germline CDR1 and CDR2: NSQYPW and LRSPGD (reference sequence). CDR3 bases read: TGCACCTGCAGTGCGGGGACAGGGGATTATAATTCGCCC. Translation gives CTCSAGTGDYNSP. The complete CDR3 protein is CTCSAGTGDYNSPLYF.

A note on this clone: Gene and germline names: mouse. The CDR3 goes on 4 residues after the read ends, and that part is filled in from the germline J gene. The chain couples TRBV13-1 to TRBJ2-1; 14 bases are shared with TRBD2. Germline CDR1 NSHNY, CDR2 SYGAGN. This CDR3 has 17 residues. CDR3 sequence: CASSDAGLGGRGAEQFF. Partial CDR3 DNA: TGTGCCAGCAGTGACGCGGGACTGGGGGGGCGCGGGGCT.